A single sample is the source of the 21 T cell receptor beta chains below, sequenced in a study of blood T cell repertoires in COVID-19 (dated by TCRdb to between 2020 and 2021). Libraries were made using the immunoSEQ multiplex PCR assay. Held by TCRdb, this immuneACCESS table contains in-frame sequences only and omits some clones. Under half of the omission traces to an unresolved V gene where checked; the cause of the rest is unknown. This sample is represented by tens of thousands of clones; around 82% of them were singletons. In total, the top ten clones hold 15% to 19% of the sample. The sample taken for sequencing was peripheral blood. The receptor set was obtained from a human donor in a cohort sampled during active COVID-19.

The rearrangement links TRBV25-1 to TRBJ2-5; 11 bases are shared with TRBD2. CDR3 length equals 17 residues. Per germline, CDR1 MGHDK and CDR2 SYGVNS. Germline trimming cut 8 bases from V and 1 base from J; bases unmatched to any gene: 12. CDR3 nucleotides: TGTGCCAGCTCCGGGACTAGCGGTCGAGTCCGCCAAGAGACCCAGTACTTC. Its translation is CASSGTSGRVRQETQYF. Using reference TRBV25-1 and TRBJ2-5 for the parts outside the CDR3, the full variable domain is EADIYQTPRYLVIGTGKKITLECSQTMGHDKMYWYQQDPGMELHLIHYSYGVNSTEKGDLSSESTVSRIRTEHFPLTLESARPSHTSQYLCASSGTSGRVRQETQYFGPGTRLLVL.

The chain couples TRBV5-1 to TRBJ2-7, with 10 bases fitting TRBD2. V shed 3 bases and J 6 bases; nucleotides not matched to a gene: 6. This CDR3 contains 14 residues. Germline V gives CDR1 SGHRS, CDR2 YFSETQ. CDR3 sequence reads: CASSSLAGASEQYF. The CDR3, as DNA: TGCGCCAGCAGCTCTCTAGCGGGAGCAAGCGAGCAGTACTTC.

The V call is TRBV5-1, the J call TRBJ2-2, with TRBD2 matching over 11 bases. The J segment lost 0 bases and the V segment lost 4 bases, leaving 2 bases of the junction unmatched. Germline values: CDR1 SGHRS, CDR2 YFSETQ. This CDR3 has 16 residues. The CDR3 DNA reads as TGCGCCAGCAGCCTGACTAGCGGGACGAACACCGGGGAGCTGTTTTTT. Translated, it gives CASSLTSGTNTGELFF.

This clone showed up just a few times. The chain is built from TRBV3-1 (or the pseudogene TRBV3-2) and TRBJ2-1, with TRBD1 matching 9 bases. The J segment lost 6 bases and the V segment lost 5 bases, leaving 8 bases of the junction unmatched. In germline, CDR1 is LGHDT, CDR2 YNNKEL (reference sequence). The CDR3 totals 15 residues. CDR3 loop: CASSARTGAGNEQFF. The CDR3 bases are TGTGCCAGCAGCGCCAGGACAGGGGCCGGCAATGAGCAGTTCTTC.

The chain is built from TRBV19 and TRBJ1-1; 7 bases fit TRBD1. The germline V gene has CDR1 LNHDA and CDR2 SQIVND (reference sequence). The CDR3 is 14 residues long. Trimming took 5 bases from V and 1 from J; bases not matched to a gene: 4. The CDR3 reads CASSPRDRNTEAFF. DNA of the CDR3: TGTGCCAGTAGTCCCCGGGACAGGAACACTGAAGCTTTCTTT.

Only a few counts were recorded for this clone. This chain links TRBV5-6 with TRBJ2-3, with TRBD2 identical over 9 bases. There are 17 residues in the CDR3. The germline CDR1 and CDR2 sequences are SGHDT and YYEEEE. With V trimmed by 0 bases and J by 3 bases, 8 bases remained unmatched. The CDR3 DNA is TGTGCCAGCAGCTTGGGCCCTCGGACTAGCGATACAGATACGCAGTATTTT. Protein product: CASSLGPRTSDTDTQYF. The full variable domain, its missing parts supplied by reference TRBV5-6 and TRBJ2-3, is DAGVTQSPTHLIKTRGQQVTLRCSPKSGHDTVSWYQQALGQGPQFIFQYYEEEERQRGNFPDRFSGHQFPNYSSELNVNALLLGDSALYLCASSLGPRTSDTDTQYFGPGTRLTVL.

The chain combines TRBV5-1 with TRBJ1-2; D is perhaps TRBD1 (6 bases). V lost 3 bases, J lost 0 bases, and 12 bases lay in between. The V gene's germline CDR1 is SGHRS and CDR2 YFSETQ. The CDR3 is 15 amino acids. The CDR3 region is CASSSLTGANYGYTF. The CDR3 nucleotides read TGCGCCAGCAGCTCGTTGACAGGAGCTAACTATGGCTACACCTTC.

The chain links TRBV27 to TRBJ2-7; TRBD2 might be the D (6 bases). V gave up 6 bases and J gave up 3 bases, with 18 bases separating them. The CDR3 totals 15 residues. Germline-derived CDR1 and CDR2 are MNHEY and SMNVEV (reference sequence). The CDR3 region is CASSPRPRGGYEQYF. In nucleotides, the CDR3 is TGTGCCAGCAGCCCCCGGCCGCGGGGAGGCTACGAGCAGTACTTC.

The V gene is TRBV28, the J gene TRBJ2-7, with 9 bases matching TRBD1. This CDR3 region has 14 residues. CDR1 and CDR2 (germline): MDHEN, SYDVKM. J lost 2 bases, V lost 6 bases, and 5 bases had no gene match. Here the CDR3 reads CASRGQGITYEQYF. The DNA of the CDR3 is TGTGCCAGCAGGGGACAGGGCATTACCTACGAGCAGTACTTC.

The chain uses TRBV3-1 (or the pseudogene TRBV3-2) and TRBJ2-6; 8 positions match TRBD1. V was pared by 6 bases and J by 0 bases, with 13 bases of the junction left unmatched. Germline V gives CDR1 LGHDT, CDR2 YNNKEL (reference sequence). The CDR3 sequence is 19 residues long. CDR3 in amino acids: CASRIDRGRGDSGANVLTF. CDR3 in DNA: TGTGCCAGCAGGATCGACAGGGGAAGGGGTGACTCTGGGGCCAACGTCCTGACTTTC.

The rearrangement uses TRBV6-5 and TRBJ2-6, with 8 bases fitting TRBD2. CDR1 and CDR2 from the germline V gene are MNHEY and SVGAGI. The CDR3 covers 16 residues. V shed 2 bases and J 2 bases; nucleotides not matched to a gene: 2. The CDR3 coding sequence is TGTGCCAGCAGTTACCTGCGGGAGGCTGGGGCCAACGTCCTGACTTTC. Translated: CASSYLREAGANVLTF.

This sequence joins TRBV29-1 and TRBJ2-5; 12 bases are shared with TRBD1. Germline trimming cut 2 bases from V and 5 bases from J; bases unmatched to any gene: 9. The CDR3 sequence is 16 residues long. CDR1 is SQVTM and CDR2 is ANQGSEA in the germline V gene. The DNA for the CDR3 is TGCAGCGTTGAACGTTGGGGACAGGGGGCCAGGGAGACCCAGTACTTC. It encodes CSVERWGQGARETQYF.

CDR3 protein: CASGLAGGDQETQYF. The CDR3 DNA reads TGTGCCAGCGGCTTAGCGGGAGGGGACCAAGAGACCCAGTACTTC. The chain joins TRBV6-5 to TRBJ2-5, with 11 nucleotides matching TRBD2. From germline, CDR1 is MNHEY and CDR2 SVGAGI. J lost 0 bases, V lost 8 bases, and 5 bases had no gene match. The CDR3 sequence is 15 residues long.

The rearrangement links TRBV28 to TRBJ2-7; D is unclear. Between the trimmed V and J ends, which lost 4 bases and 4 bases, there was a span of 5 bases. This CDR3 contains 11 residues. The germline CDR1 and CDR2 sequences are MDHEN and SYDVKM. The CDR3: CASSSKYEQYF. Here the CDR3 DNA reads TGTGCCAGCAGTTCAAAATACGAGCAGTACTTC.

The sample holds a few counts of this clone. The chain links TRBV20-1 to TRBJ1-1, with D maybe TRBD1 (6 bases). The CDR3 totals 13 residues. Trimming cost V 3 bases and J 3 bases, with 11 bases left between them. The V gene's germline CDR1 is DFQATT and CDR2 SNEGSKA (reference sequence). This chain's CDR3 is CSASSPGDTEAFF. The CDR3 DNA reads as TGCAGTGCTAGTTCTCCAGGGGACACTGAAGCTTTCTTT.

The chain links TRBV7-2 to TRBJ2-7, with TRBD2 matching over 8 bases. With 7 bases clipped from V and 0 bases from J, the junction kept 8 bases outside the gene matches. The germline V gene encodes CDR1 SGHTA and CDR2 FQGNSA. This CDR3 has 15 residues. The DNA of the CDR3 is TGTGCCAGCACACGGGGGGGAGGAGGCTCCTACGAGCAGTACTTC. Translated: CASTRGGGGSYEQYF.

The chain couples TRBV28 to TRBJ2-7, with D perhaps TRBD2 (6 bases). Germline-derived CDR1 and CDR2 are MDHEN and SYDVKM. This CDR3 region has 11 residues. The V end was cut by 7 bases, the J end by 7 bases, with 11 bases between. The CDR3 nucleotides read TGTGCCAGCACGGGGGTGGGGGAGCAGTACTTC. Its translation: CASTGVGEQYF.

The J gene is TRBJ1-5, the V gene TRBV4-1; D may be TRBD1 (5 bases). The germline gives CDR1 MGHRA, CDR2 YSYEKL. The ends were cut back, 2 bases at V and 3 bases at J, with 14 bases in the middle. The CDR3 is 16 amino acids. The CDR3 loop is CASSQRLTEHNQPQHF. Here the CDR3 DNA reads TGCGCCAGCAGCCAACGATTGACAGAGCACAATCAGCCCCAGCATTTT.

The V gene is TRBV4-3, the J gene TRBJ2-3; 7 positions match TRBD2. This CDR3 contains 14 residues. V was clipped by 1 base and J by 8 bases; unmatched bases: 6. Germline assignment: CDR1 LGHNA and CDR2 YSLEER. In nucleotides, the CDR3 is TGCGCCAGCAGCCAAGCCTGGACTAGTCGTACGCAGTATTTT. This sequence encodes CASSQAWTSRTQYF.

This clone was seen a handful of times. The chain has TRBV7-2 and TRBJ2-3, with 8 bases aligning to TRBD2. Germline trimming cut 2 bases from V and 4 bases from J; bases unmatched to any gene: 8. The CDR3 consists of 16 residues. Germline V CDR1 and CDR2: SGHTA, FQGNSA. CDR3 residues: CASSLTQSGRSDTQYF. CDR3 bases: TGTGCCAGCAGCTTAACTCAGAGCGGGAGATCAGATACGCAGTATTTT. The complete variable domain, with remaining parts taken from reference TRBV7-2 and TRBJ2-3, reads GAGVSQSPSNKVTEKGKDVELRCDPISGHTALYWYRQSLGQGLEFLIYFQGNSAPDKSGLPSDRFSAERTGGSVSTLTIQRTQQEDSAVYLCASSLTQSGRSDTQYFGPGTRLTVL.

In its sample, this clone was seen a few times. The chain joins TRBV21-1 to TRBJ2-1; TRBD2, as called in the table, went unchecked against the DNA. TRBV21-1 counts as a pseudogene. This CDR3 has 15 amino acids. The CDR3 nucleotides read TGTGCCAGCACCCCGGGTGCTAGTGGTAGGAATGAGCAGTTCTTC. As protein: CASTPGASGRNEQFF.